This T cell receptor (beta chain) was sequenced for a study of blood T cell repertoires in COVID-19. Study-wide background: The samples span acute and convalescent COVID-19 from the United States, Italy and Spain.

This CDR3 region has 15 residues. V lost 5 bases to trimming and J lost 5 bases, with 15 bases between them. Germline V gene data show CDR1 as SGHTA and CDR2 as FQGNSA. The data were produced by immunoSEQ multiplex PCR, yet TCRdb's version contains in-frame clones alone and is incomplete. The top ten hold more than 9% of the sample, which has some 100,000 clones, roughly 80% seen once. The chain combines TRBV7-2 with TRBJ2-2; D possibly corresponds to TRBD1 (6 bases). This sequence originates from a human donor in a cohort sampled during active COVID-19. Sequenced: peripheral blood. The CDR3 nucleotides read TGTGCCAGCAGCGCCCGGACAGTAACGACCGGGGAGCTGTTTTTT. It is translated as CASSARTVTTGELFF. The full variable domain, completed using reference TRBV7-2 and TRBJ2-2, is GAGVSQSPSNKVTEKGKDVELRCDPISGHTALYWYRQSLGQGLEFLIYFQGNSAPDKSGLPSDRFSAERTGGSVSTLTIQRTQQEDSAVYLCASSARTVTTGELFFGEGSRLTVL.